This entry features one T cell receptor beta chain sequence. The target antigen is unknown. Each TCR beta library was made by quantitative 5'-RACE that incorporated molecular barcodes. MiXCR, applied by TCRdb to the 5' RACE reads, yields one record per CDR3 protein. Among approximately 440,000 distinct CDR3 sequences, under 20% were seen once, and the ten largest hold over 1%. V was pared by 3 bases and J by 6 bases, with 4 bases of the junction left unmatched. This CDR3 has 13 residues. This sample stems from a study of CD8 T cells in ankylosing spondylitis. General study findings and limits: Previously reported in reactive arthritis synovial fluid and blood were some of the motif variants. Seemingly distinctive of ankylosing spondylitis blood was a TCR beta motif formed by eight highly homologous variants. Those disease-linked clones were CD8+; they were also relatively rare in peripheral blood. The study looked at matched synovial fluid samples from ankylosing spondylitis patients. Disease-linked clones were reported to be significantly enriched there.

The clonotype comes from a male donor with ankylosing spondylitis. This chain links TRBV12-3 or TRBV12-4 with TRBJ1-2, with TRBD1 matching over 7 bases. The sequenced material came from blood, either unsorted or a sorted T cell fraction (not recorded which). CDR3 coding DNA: TGTGCCAGCAGTTTTAACAGGGGCGATGGCTACACCTTC. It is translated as CASSFNRGDGYTF.